This T cell receptor beta chain was recovered during a study of cytomegalovirus exposure and HLA in healthy donors. On this clone: The antigen is not known. Other DNA sequences within the sample encode an identical CDR3.

Vbeta (60) and Jbeta (13) primers were used in the PCR. Assay used: immunoSEQ multiplex PCR; TCRdb lists only in-frame clones, some missing. Here the sample spans tens of thousands of clones, approximately 74% being singletons. Healthy bone marrow donors made up the cohort. Study results and limitations: Later on, an analysis showed TCR association rates differing by HLA locus, with DRB1 the most and HLA-C the fewest.

This CDR3 is built from 14 residues. Germline V lookup: CDR1 MNHEY, CDR2 SVGAGI. Trimming pared 4 bases from V and 5 bases from J, leaving 14 bases between. The sequence was collected from a woman aged 25-40 years in good health and CMV-seropositive. The rearrangement uses TRBV6-5 and TRBJ2-5; D is perhaps TRBD2 (5 bases). The sample taken for sequencing was PBMCs. CDR3 bases: TGTGCCAGCAGTTCCCCTTTCGGGAAGGAGACCCAGTACTTC. Encoded protein: CASSSPFGKETQYF.